Listed below are T cell receptor beta chains from one sample, sequenced in a study of blood T cell repertoires in COVID-19. Profiling relied on immunoSEQ multiplex PCR, and the TCRdb table lists in-frame clones only, not all of them. Altogether roughly 290,000 clones are present, more than 85% being singletons, with the ten largest covering about 0.8%. Sequencing was carried out using peripheral blood. These receptors came from a man aged 30-40 years with acute or convalescent COVID-19. Each CDR3 is given with its conserved first and last residue. D genes are given only for firm matches. Size is omitted from some rows. Given values are once, few, many or a class for expanded clones.

TRBJ1-3,TRBV30,once,-,TGTGCCTGGAGGATACCAGGGGCTGGAAACACCATATATTTT,CAWRIPGAGNTIYF
TRBJ2-3,TRBV7-8,-,TRBD2,TGTGCCAGCAGCTTTACTAGCGGGAGTACCCCAGATACGCAGTATTTT,CASSFTSGSTPDTQYF
TRBJ1-5,TRBV7-9,-,-,TGTGCCAGCAGCTTAGCTGGCAGTAAATATAGCAATCAGCCCCAGCATTTT,CASSLAGSKYSNQPQHF
TRBJ2-4,TRBV19,-,TRBD2,TGTGCCAGTAACCCGGGGAGGGCCGGAAACATTCAGTACTTC,CASNPGRAGNIQYF
TRBJ2-2,TRBV7-9,-,TRBD1,TGTGCCGAAACTTCGGGACAGGTGAACACCGGGGAGCTGTTTTTT,CAETSGQVNTGELFF
TRBJ2-4,TRBV11-3,-,-,TGTGCCAGCAGCTCGGGAAGTCAGACGTTTAACATTCAGTACTTC,CASSSGSQTFNIQYF
TRBJ1-1,TRBV5-1,-,-,TGCGCCAGCAGCTGGAACAGGGAGAACACTGAAGCTTTCTTT,CASSWNRENTEAFF
TRBJ2-3,TRBV3-1/TRBV3-2,-,-,TGTGCCAGCAGCCCTAAAGTCAATGGCAGCAAAAGGACATATACGCAGTATTTT,CASSPKVNGSKRTYTQYF
TRBJ1-3,TRBV14,-,-,TGTGCCAGCAGCCAAATTTCAGGGATTTTCACTGGAAACACCATATATTTT,CASSQISGIFTGNTIYF
TRBJ2-5,TRBV28,-,TRBD1,TGTGCCAGCAGTCAATCCGGGACAGCAGAGACCCAGTACTTC,CASSQSGTAETQYF
TRBJ1-2,TRBV29-1,-,TRBD1,TGCAGCGTTCGGCACAGGGGATCCGGTGTCTATGGCTACACCTTC,CSVRHRGSGVYGYTF
TRBJ2-5,TRBV28,once,TRBD1,TGTGCCAGCAGTGAACAGGGGGCGCTGGAGACCCAGTACTTC,CASSEQGALETQYF
TRBJ2-7,TRBV5-1,-,TRBD2,TGCGCCAGCAGCTCGGTAGCGGGAGTAACCTACGAGCAGTACTTC,CASSSVAGVTYEQYF
TRBJ1-5,TRBV6-5,-,-,TGTGCCAGCAGCCTTAGGGGCGGTAATCAGCCCCAGCATTTT,CASSLRGGNQPQHF
TRBJ1-6,TRBV9,once,-,TGTGCCAGCAGCGCGTTGACAGCTAATTCACCCCTCCACTTT,CASSALTANSPLHF
TRBJ2-7,TRBV2,-,TRBD2,TGTGCCAGCAGTGTCACTAGCGGGAGCTACGAGCAGTACTTC,CASSVTSGSYEQYF
TRBJ1-2,TRBV29-1,-,TRBD1,TGCAGCGTGCCTAGGGGGCTAGAGTATGGCTACACCTTC,CSVPRGLEYGYTF
TRBJ2-3,TRBV18,few,-,TGTGCCAGCTACACGACAACCACAGATACGCAGTATTTT,CASYTTTTDTQYF
TRBJ2-1,TRBV7-9,-,TRBD2,TGTGCCAGCAGCGACGGACTAGCGGGAACTTACAATGAGCAGTTCTTC,CASSDGLAGTYNEQFF
TRBJ1-2,TRBV25-1,-,-,TGTGCCAGCGAGGACACCCGACTTTTGGGTGGCTACACCTTC,CASEDTRLLGGYTF
TRBJ2-3,TRBV6-5,-,TRBD2,TGTGCCAGCAGGCGGGGGGGGAAGGCAGATACGCAGTATTTT,CASRRGGKADTQYF
TRBJ2-3,TRBV4-1,once,-,TGCGCCAGCAGCCAAGATAGAAGAGCCACAGATACGCAGTATTTT,CASSQDRRATDTQYF
TRBJ1-4,TRBV30,-,TRBD1,TGTGCCTGGTCGTTCGGGACAGGTCTTGAAAAACTGTTTTTT,CAWSFGTGLEKLFF
TRBJ2-7,TRBV5-1,-,-,TGCGCCAGCAGCGCTAATTTAGCGGTGGACGGGGAGCAGTACTTC,CASSANLAVDGEQYF
TRBJ1-5,TRBV18,-,-,TGTGCCAGCTCACCCGGACAGAATCAGCCCCAGCATTTT,CASSPGQNQPQHF
TRBJ1-2,TRBV6-5,-,TRBD1,TGTGCCAGCGGATACAGGGGCTATGGCTACACCTTC,CASGYRGYGYTF
TRBJ2-2,TRBV7-7,-,-,TGTGCTAGCAGCTCCACTGGACACTCACTGAACACCGGGGAGCTGTTTTTT,CASSSTGHSLNTGELFF
TRBJ2-5,TRBV7-2,-,-,TGTGCCAGCAGCTCAAGACTAGTGGGGGAGACCCAGTACTTC,CASSSRLVGETQYF
TRBJ2-6,TRBV5-1,-,TRBD1,TGCGCCAGCAGTTTGACAGGGGGTAGCAAGGCTGGGGCCAACGTCCTGACTTTC,CASSLTGGSKAGANVLTF